This TCR beta chain was retrieved from a study of technical replicates of blood from several donors. Profiled with immunoSEQ multiplex PCR; TCRdb holds only in-frame clones, not every one. The sample lists approximately 75,000 clones; 95% to 97% were seen once. The germline gives CDR1 MNHNS, CDR2 SASEGT. The CDR3 has 15 amino acids. V gave up 3 bases and J gave up 8 bases, with 16 bases separating them. Sequencing used T cells isolated from PBMCs. The origin of this receptor is a human donor in good health. The chain uses TRBV6-1 and TRBJ1-4; D call uncertain. The CDR3 sequence: CASSDQPGIAEKLFF. The CDR3 DNA reads TGTGCCAGCAGTGACCAGCCAGGAATAGCGGAAAAACTGTTTTTT.